A single TCR beta chain is shown here with its context. The target antigen is unknown. It was cDNA, reverse transcribed from extracted RNA, that served as the sequencing template. TCRdb keeps only in-frame clones here, not all; method: immunoSEQ multiplex PCR. The top ten hold around 13% of the sample, which has around 200,000 clones, under 60% seen once. The sample is drawn from a study of CD8+ T cells in alopecia areata. Study-level results: With one nonresponder, baseline CD8+ expansion's link to response remains uncertain. Tissue-resident alphabeta T cells belonging to normal skin likewise get sequenced within scalp specimens.

Germline-derived CDR1 and CDR2 are GTSNPN and SVGIG (reference sequence). This CDR3 contains 13 residues. Trimming pared 3 bases from V and 6 bases from J, leaving 14 bases between. Treatment meaning: oral pan-JAK inhibitor, 5-10 mg twice daily. The researchers isolated CD4+ and CD8+ T cells from PBMCs by sorting. This sequence originates from a human donor with alopecia areata. The chain uses TRBV30 and TRBJ1-2, with D hard to call. This specimen consisted of CD8+ T cells sorted from blood, obtained at week 24, from a patient treated with tofacitinib. In nucleotides, the CDR3 is TGTGCCTGGAGCCCTAGAGAAAGAGATGGCTACACCTTC. Its translation is CAWSPRERDGYTF.